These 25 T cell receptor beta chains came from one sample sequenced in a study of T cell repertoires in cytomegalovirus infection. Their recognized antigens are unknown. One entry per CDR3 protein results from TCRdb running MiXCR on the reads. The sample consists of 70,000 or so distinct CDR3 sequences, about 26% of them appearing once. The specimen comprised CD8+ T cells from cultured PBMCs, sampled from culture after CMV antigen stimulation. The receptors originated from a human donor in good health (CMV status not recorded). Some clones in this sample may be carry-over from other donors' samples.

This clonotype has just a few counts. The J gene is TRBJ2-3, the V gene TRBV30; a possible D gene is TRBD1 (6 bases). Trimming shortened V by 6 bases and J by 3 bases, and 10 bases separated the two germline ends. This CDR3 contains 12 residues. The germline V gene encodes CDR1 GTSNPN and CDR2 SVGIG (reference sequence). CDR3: CACDRQTDTQYF. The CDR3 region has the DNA TGTGCCTGTGACAGGCAGACAGATACGCAGTATTTT.

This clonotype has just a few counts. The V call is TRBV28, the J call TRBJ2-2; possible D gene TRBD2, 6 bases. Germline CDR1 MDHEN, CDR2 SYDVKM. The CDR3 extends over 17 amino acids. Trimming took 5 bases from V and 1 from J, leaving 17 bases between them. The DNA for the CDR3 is TGTGCCAGCAGTCCTACCGGGGGAGGCGAGAACACCGGGGAGCTGTTTTTT. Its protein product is CASSPTGGGENTGELFF.

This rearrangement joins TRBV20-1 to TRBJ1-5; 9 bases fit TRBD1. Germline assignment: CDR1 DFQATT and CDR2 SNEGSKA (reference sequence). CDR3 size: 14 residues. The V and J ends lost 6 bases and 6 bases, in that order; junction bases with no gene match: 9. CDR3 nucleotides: TGCAGTGCCATTACAGGGGGCTACAGTCAGCCCCAGCATTTT. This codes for CSAITGGYSQPQHF.

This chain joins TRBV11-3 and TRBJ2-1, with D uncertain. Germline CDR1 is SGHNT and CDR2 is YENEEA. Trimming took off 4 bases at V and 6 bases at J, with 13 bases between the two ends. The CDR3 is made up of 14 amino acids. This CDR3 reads CASSSPPERNEQFF. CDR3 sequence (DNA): TGTGCCAGCAGCTCCCCCCCAGAGCGCAATGAGCAGTTCTTC.

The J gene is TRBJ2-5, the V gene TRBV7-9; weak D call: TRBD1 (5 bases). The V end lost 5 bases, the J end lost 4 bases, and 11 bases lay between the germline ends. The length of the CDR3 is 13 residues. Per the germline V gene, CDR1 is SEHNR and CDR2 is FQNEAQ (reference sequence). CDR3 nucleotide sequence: TGTGCCAGCAGCCCTCGGACACGAGAGACCCAGTACTTC. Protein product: CASSPRTRETQYF.

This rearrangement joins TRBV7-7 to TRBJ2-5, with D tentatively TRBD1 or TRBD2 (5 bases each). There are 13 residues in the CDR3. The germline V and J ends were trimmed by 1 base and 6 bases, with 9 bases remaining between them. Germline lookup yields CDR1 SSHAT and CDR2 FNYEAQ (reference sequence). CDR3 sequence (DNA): TGTGCCAGCAGCTTAGAGGGACCAAAGACCCAGTACTTC. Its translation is CASSLEGPKTQYF.

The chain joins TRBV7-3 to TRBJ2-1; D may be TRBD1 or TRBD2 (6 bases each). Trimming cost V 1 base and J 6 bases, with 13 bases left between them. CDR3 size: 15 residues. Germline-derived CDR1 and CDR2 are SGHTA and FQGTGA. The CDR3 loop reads CASSLRGGPSNEQFF. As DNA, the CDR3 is TGTGCCAGCAGCTTAAGAGGGGGGCCGAGCAATGAGCAGTTCTTC.

The CDR3 bases are TGTGCCATCCTCTTAGGGACAGGGGGCTTCTATGGCTACACCTTC. As protein: CAILLGTGGFYGYTF. The V and J genes are TRBV28 and TRBJ1-2; 12 nucleotides agree with TRBD1. Germline V gene sequence: CDR1 MDHEN, CDR2 SYDVKM. Trimming removed 10 bases from V and 4 bases from J; junction bases left unmatched: 10. The length of the CDR3 is 15 residues.

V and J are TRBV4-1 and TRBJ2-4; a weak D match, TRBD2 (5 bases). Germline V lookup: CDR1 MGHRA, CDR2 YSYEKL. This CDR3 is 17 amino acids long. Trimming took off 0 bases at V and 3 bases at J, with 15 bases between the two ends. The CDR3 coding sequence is TGCGCCAGCAGCCAAGAGTCCGTCGGGAACGGCAAAAACATTCAGTACTTC. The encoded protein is CASSQESVGNGKNIQYF.

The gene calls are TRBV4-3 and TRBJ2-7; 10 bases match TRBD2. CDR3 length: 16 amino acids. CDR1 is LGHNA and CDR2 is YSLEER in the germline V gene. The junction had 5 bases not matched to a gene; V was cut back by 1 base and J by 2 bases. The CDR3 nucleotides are TGCGCCAGCAGCCAAGTAGCGGGAGGCCCTACCTACGAGCAGTACTTC. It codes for CASSQVAGGPTYEQYF.

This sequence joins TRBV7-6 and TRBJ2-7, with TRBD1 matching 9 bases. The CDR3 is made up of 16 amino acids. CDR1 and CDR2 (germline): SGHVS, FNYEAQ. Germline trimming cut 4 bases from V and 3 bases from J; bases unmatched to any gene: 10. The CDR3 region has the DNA TGTGCCAGCAGCTCACAAGGGACAGGGAAGGACTACGAGCAGTACTTC. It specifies CASSSQGTGKDYEQYF.

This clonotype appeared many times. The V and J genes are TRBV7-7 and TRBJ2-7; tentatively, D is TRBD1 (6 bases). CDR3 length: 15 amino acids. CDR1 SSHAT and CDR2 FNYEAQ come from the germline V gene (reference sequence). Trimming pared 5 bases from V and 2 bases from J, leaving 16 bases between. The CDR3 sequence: CASSPPGQPPYEQYF. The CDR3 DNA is TGTGCCAGCAGCCCACCAGGACAGCCACCCTACGAGCAGTACTTC.

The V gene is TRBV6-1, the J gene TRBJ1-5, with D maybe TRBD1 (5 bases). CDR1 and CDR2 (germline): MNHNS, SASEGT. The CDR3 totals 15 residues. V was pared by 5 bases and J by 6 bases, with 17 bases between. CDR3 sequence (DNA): TGTGCCAGCAGTCCCCTGTCGGGGACGTCTCAGCCCCAGCATTTT. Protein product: CASSPLSGTSQPQHF.

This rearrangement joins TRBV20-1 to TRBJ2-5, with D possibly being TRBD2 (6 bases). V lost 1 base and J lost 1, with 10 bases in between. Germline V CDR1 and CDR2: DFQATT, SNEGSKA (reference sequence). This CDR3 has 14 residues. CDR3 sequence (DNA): TGCAGTGCTAGAGGGCTAGCGTTCCAAGAGACCCAGTACTTC. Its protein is CSARGLAFQETQYF.

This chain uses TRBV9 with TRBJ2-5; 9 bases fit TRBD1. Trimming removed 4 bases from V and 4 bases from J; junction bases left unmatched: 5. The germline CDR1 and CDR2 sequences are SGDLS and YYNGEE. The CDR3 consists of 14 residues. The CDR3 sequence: CASSRTGAGETQYF. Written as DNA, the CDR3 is TGTGCCAGCAGCCGGACAGGGGCAGGAGAGACCCAGTACTTC.

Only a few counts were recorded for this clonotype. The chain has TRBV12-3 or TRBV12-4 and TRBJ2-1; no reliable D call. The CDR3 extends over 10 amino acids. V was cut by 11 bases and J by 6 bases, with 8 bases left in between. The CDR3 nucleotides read TGTGCCTTAGGGCCCAATGAGCAGTTCTTC. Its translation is CALGPNEQFF.

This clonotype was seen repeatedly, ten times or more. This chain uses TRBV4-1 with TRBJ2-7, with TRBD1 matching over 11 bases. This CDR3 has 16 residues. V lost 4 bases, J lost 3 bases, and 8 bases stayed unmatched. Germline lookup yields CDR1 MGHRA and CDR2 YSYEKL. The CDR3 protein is CASSLNAGQGDYEQYF. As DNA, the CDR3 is TGCGCCAGCAGCCTTAACGCGGGACAGGGGGACTACGAGCAGTACTTC.

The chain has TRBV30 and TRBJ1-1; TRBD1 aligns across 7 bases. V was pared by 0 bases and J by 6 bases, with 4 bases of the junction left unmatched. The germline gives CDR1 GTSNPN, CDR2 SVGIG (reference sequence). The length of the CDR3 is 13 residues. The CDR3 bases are TGTGCCTGGAGTGTACTAGGGGGCTCTGAAGCTTTCTTT. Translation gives CAWSVLGGSEAFF.

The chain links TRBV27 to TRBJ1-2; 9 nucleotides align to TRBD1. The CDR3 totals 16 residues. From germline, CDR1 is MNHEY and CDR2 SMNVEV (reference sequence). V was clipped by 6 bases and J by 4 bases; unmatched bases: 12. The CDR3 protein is CASRPTATGGGYGYTF. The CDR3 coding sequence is TGTGCCAGCAGACCTACGGCGACAGGGGGAGGCTATGGCTACACCTTC.

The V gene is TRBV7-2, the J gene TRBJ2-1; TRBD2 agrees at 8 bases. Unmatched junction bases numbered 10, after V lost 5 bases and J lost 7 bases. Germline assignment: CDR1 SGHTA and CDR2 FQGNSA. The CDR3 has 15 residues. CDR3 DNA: TGTGCCAGCAGCCCGACGGGGGGGCCTAAGAATGAGCAGTTCTTC. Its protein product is CASSPTGGPKNEQFF.

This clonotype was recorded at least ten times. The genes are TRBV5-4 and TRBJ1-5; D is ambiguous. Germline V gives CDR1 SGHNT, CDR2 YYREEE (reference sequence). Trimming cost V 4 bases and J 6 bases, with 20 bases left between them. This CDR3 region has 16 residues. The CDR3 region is CASSNGPALGSQPQHF. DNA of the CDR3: TGTGCCAGCAGCAATGGCCCGGCACTGGGGAGTCAGCCCCAGCATTTT. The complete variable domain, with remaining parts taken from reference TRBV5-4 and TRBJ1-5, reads ETGVTQSPTHLIKTRGQQVTLRCSSQSGHNTVSWYQQALGQGPQFIFQYYREEENGRGNFPPRFSGLQFPNYSSELNVNALELDDSALYLCASSNGPALGSQPQHFGDGTRLSIL.

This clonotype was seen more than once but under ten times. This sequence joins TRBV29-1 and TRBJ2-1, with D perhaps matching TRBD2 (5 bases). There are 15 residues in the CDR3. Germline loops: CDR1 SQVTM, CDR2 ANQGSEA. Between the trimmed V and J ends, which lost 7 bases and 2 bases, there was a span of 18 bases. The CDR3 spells CSAEGLLPPYNEQFF. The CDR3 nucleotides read TGCAGCGCTGAGGGCCTGCTCCCCCCCTACAATGAGCAGTTCTTC.

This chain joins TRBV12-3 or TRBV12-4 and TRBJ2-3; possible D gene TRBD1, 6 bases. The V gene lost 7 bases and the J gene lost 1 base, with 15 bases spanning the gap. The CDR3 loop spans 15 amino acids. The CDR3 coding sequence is TGTGCCAGCACCCCAGGGGCCCACCGCACAGATACGCAGTATTTT. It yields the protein CASTPGAHRTDTQYF.

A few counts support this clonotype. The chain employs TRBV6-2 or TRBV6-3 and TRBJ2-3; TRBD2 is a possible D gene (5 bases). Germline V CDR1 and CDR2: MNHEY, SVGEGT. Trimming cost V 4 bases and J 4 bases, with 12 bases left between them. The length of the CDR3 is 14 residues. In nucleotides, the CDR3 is TGTGCCAGCAGTTTACGAGGGAACCCAGATACGCAGTATTTT. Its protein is CASSLRGNPDTQYF.

CDR3 sequence: CASSLDGSGGDTQYF. The DNA for the CDR3 is TGTGCCAGCAGCTTAGACGGCTCAGGGGGAGATACGCAGTATTTT. The genes are TRBV7-9 and TRBJ2-3, with 7 bases fitting TRBD1. Looked up from germline, CDR1 is SEHNR and CDR2 is FQNEAQ (reference sequence). J gave up 5 bases and V 1 base, and 6 bases lay outside the gene matches. CDR3 length: 15 amino acids.